What follows are 21 T cell receptor beta chains derived from one specimen sequenced in a study of identical twins. In TCRdb, the 5' RACE reads were re-called with MiXCR into one record per CDR3 protein. The top ten clones hold approximately 8.9% of a sample with some 330,000 distinct CDR3 sequences, around 9% of them seen once. Sequencing used naive T cells sorted from blood. These receptors were obtained from a woman aged 50 to 65 in good health.

This clonotype was seen ten or more times. The chain combines TRBV29-1 with TRBJ1-3; 7 nucleotides align to TRBD1. The length of the CDR3 is 15 residues. The V gene's germline CDR1 is SQVTM and CDR2 ANQGSEA. Unmatched junction bases numbered 6, after V lost 4 bases and J lost 0 bases. The CDR3 is CSVGIGGRSGNTIYF. The DNA for the CDR3 is TGCAGCGTTGGAATAGGGGGCCGCTCTGGAAACACCATATATTTT. Drawing the rest from reference TRBV29-1 and TRBJ1-3, the complete variable domain is SAVISQKPSRDICQRGTSLTIQCQVDSQVTMMFWYRQQPGQSLTLIATANQGSEATYESGFVIDKFPISRPNLTFSTLTVSNMSPEDSSIYLCSVGIGGRSGNTIYFGEGSWLTVV.

The chain is built from TRBV5-1 and TRBJ2-6, with 12 bases fitting TRBD1. V shed 4 bases and J 1 base; nucleotides not matched to a gene: 12. There are 20 residues in the CDR3. CDR1 SGHRS and CDR2 YFSETQ come from the germline V gene. For the CDR3, the DNA is TGCGCCAGCAGCCCAATGGGCGGGACAGGGGGCGTTTCTGGGGCCAACGTCCTGACTTTC. It encodes CASSPMGGTGGVSGANVLTF.

The chain uses TRBV20-1 and TRBJ2-7; a possible D gene is TRBD2 (5 bases). V dropped 3 bases and J dropped 3 bases, with 12 bases sitting between them. The CDR3 runs 13 residues. The germline gives CDR1 DFQATT, CDR2 SNEGSKA (reference sequence). The CDR3 here is CSASSLANYEQYV. In nucleotides, the CDR3 is TGCAGTGCTAGTTCGTTAGCGAACTACGAGCAGTACGTC.

In its sample, this clonotype was seen a few times. A junction boundary mismatches the germline segment, possibly from a read error. J is TRBJ2-1 and V is TRBV3-1, with 13 bases aligning to TRBD2. The CDR3 has 15 residues. CDR1 LGHDT and CDR2 YNNKEL come from the germline V gene (reference sequence). The CDR3 protein is CASNQLAGGRNEQFF. CDR3 sequence (DNA): TGTGCCAGCAACCAACTAGCGGGAGGGAGGAATGAGCAGTTCTTC.

This clonotype occurred many times. The V and J genes are TRBV12-3 or TRBV12-4 and TRBJ2-1; D remains unclear. CDR3 size: 12 residues. In DNA form, the CDR3 reads TGTGCAGGTCATAGCTCCTACAATGAGCAGTTCTTC. This sequence encodes CAGHSSYNEQFF.

The chain recombines TRBV25-1 with TRBJ2-5; D ambiguous. CDR3 size: 14 residues. The germline V and J ends were trimmed by 3 bases and 2 bases, with 10 bases remaining between them. Germline loops: CDR1 MGHDK, CDR2 SYGVNS. CDR3 protein: CASSDSPRQETQYF. DNA for the CDR3: TGTGCCAGCAGTGATTCCCCTAGACAAGAGACCCAGTACTTC.

This clonotype was recorded a few times. The rearrangement links TRBV5-1 to TRBJ1-1; perhaps TRBD1 as D (5 bases). Between the trimmed V and J ends, which lost 4 bases and 7 bases, there was a span of 14 bases. Germline CDR1 is SGHRS and CDR2 is YFSETQ. The CDR3 length is 13 residues. The DNA for the CDR3 is TGCGCCAGCAGCATAACGACAGCAAGTGAAGCTTTCTTT. Its translation is CASSITTASEAFF.

The chain couples TRBV11-2 to TRBJ2-1; the D gene could be TRBD1 or TRBD2 (6 bases each). The CDR3 runs to 15 residues. The V end was cut by 4 bases, the J end by 7 bases, with 17 bases between. From germline, CDR1 is SGHAT and CDR2 FQNNGV. CDR3 sequence (DNA): TGTGCCAGCAGCTCAAGACTAGGAGGGACAAATGAGCAGTTCTTC. As protein: CASSSRLGGTNEQFF.

The V call is TRBV5-1, the J call TRBJ2-1, with D uncertain. Germline CDR1 reads SGHRS; CDR2 reads YFSETQ. V lost 8 bases and J lost 5, with 17 bases in between. CDR3 length: 14 amino acids. This chain's CDR3 is CASRQQSTNNEQFF. In DNA form, the CDR3 reads TGCGCCAGTAGGCAGCAAAGTACTAACAATGAGCAGTTCTTC.

The chain carries TRBV5-4 and TRBJ1-1; TRBD1 is a possible D gene (5 bases). V was clipped by 0 bases and J by 4 bases, with 13 bases between them. The CDR3 has 15 residues. Germline loops: CDR1 SGHNT, CDR2 YYREEE (reference sequence). CDR3 residues: CASSLESSGGTEAFF. CDR3 coding DNA: TGTGCCAGCAGCTTGGAGTCTTCGGGGGGCACTGAAGCTTTCTTT. The variable domain in full, with the rest retrieved from reference TRBV5-4 and TRBJ1-1, is ETGVTQSPTHLIKTRGQQVTLRCSSQSGHNTVSWYQQALGQGPQFIFQYYREEENGRGNFPPRFSGLQFPNYSSELNVNALELDDSALYLCASSLESSGGTEAFFGQGTRLTVV.

This clonotype was found a few times. This chain connects TRBV11-2 to TRBJ1-1; D gene uncertain. The germline CDR1 and CDR2 sequences are SGHAT and FQNNGV. The CDR3 totals 13 residues. Deletions cut 5 bases from V and 4 bases from J, with 11 bases between. DNA of the CDR3: TGTGCCAGCAGCCTCACCCCTTTCACTGAAGCTTTCTTT. Amino acid sequence: CASSLTPFTEAFF.

In this sample, this clonotype turned up a few times. This chain's CDR3 is CAISEGRFGNTIYF. CDR3 bases: TGTGCCATCAGTGAGGGCAGGTTCGGAAACACCATATATTTT. V is TRBV10-3 and J is TRBJ1-3; D gene uncertain. Germline V gives CDR1 ENHRY, CDR2 SYGVKD. V lost 2 bases and J lost 4, with 9 bases in between. There are 14 residues in the CDR3.

This clonotype was recorded at least ten times. The chain is built from TRBV24-1 and TRBJ2-1; TRBD2 agrees at 8 bases. V lost 3 bases and J lost 12; bases outside the gene matches: 6. Germline CDR1 reads KGHDR; CDR2 reads SFDVKD. This CDR3 region has 13 residues. The CDR3 DNA is TGTGCCACCAGTGATCCCCCGGGACTAGTGCAGTTCTTC. This sequence encodes CATSDPPGLVQFF.

V usage is TRBV20-1 and J usage is TRBJ2-1; 13 bases match TRBD2. Germline-derived CDR1 and CDR2 are DFQATT and SNEGSKA (reference sequence). The CDR3 sequence is 16 residues long. V shed 3 bases and J 2 bases; nucleotides not matched to a gene: 4. The CDR3, as DNA: TGCAGTGCTAGCGGGACTAGCGGGATCGCCTACAATGAGCAGTTCTTC. It is translated as CSASGTSGIAYNEQFF.

This clonotype turned up a few times. The rearrangement links TRBV29-1 to TRBJ2-3; TRBD2 aligns across 12 bases. There are 14 residues in the CDR3. The V gene's germline CDR1 is SQVTM and CDR2 ANQGSEA. J gave up 4 bases and V 8 bases, and 7 bases lay outside the gene matches. CDR3 region: CSLLAGGLPDTQYF. The CDR3 region has the DNA TGCAGCTTACTAGCGGGAGGCCTCCCAGATACGCAGTATTTT.

The genes are TRBV5-6 and TRBJ2-5, with 8 bases matching TRBD1. The V segment lost 4 bases and the J segment 2 bases; nucleotides outside the gene matches: 7. From germline, CDR1 is SGHDT and CDR2 YYEEEE. The CDR3 sequence is 15 residues long. Here the CDR3 reads CASSTGTGAQETQYF. CDR3 in DNA: TGTGCCAGCAGCACTGGGACAGGAGCTCAAGAGACCCAGTACTTC.

The chain employs TRBV4-1 and TRBJ2-7, with no clear D. The CDR3 is 14 residues long. Germline V gene data show CDR1 as MGHRA and CDR2 as YSYEKL. The V and J ends lost 0 bases and 4 bases respectively, with 10 bases between them. CDR3 region: CASSQERVGYEQYF. The CDR3 nucleotides read TGCGCCAGCAGCCAAGAAAGAGTGGGTTACGAGCAGTACTTC.

Of note for this clonotype: Just one base apart from a much larger clone, this may be a read error. The conserved phenylalanine or tryptophan normally closing the CDR3 is absent here, so this likely arose from a read error. The chain links TRBV12-3 or TRBV12-4 to TRBJ2-3; 7 bases match TRBD2. V dropped 6 bases and J dropped 4; count of bases not matched to a gene: 10. The CDR3 sequence is 15 residues long. CDR3 sequence: CASSYRTAGADTQYC. In nucleotides, the CDR3 is TGTGCCAGCAGCTACAGGACGGCGGGAGCAGATACGCAGTATTGT.

The table lists this clonotype with a few counts. The chain is built from TRBV9 and TRBJ2-1; D may be TRBD2 (6 bases). Germline V gives CDR1 SGDLS, CDR2 YYNGEE. The CDR3 loop spans 16 amino acids. V gave up 0 bases and J gave up 3 bases, with 13 bases separating them. CDR3 sequence reads: CASSVVTGSLYNEQFF. CDR3 DNA: TGTGCCAGCAGCGTAGTAACCGGGAGTCTCTACAATGAGCAGTTCTTC.

This rearrangement joins TRBV6-2 or TRBV6-3 to TRBJ2-7, with D perhaps matching TRBD2 (5 bases). The CDR3 loop spans 11 amino acids. V was clipped by 2 bases and J by 7 bases, with 6 bases between them. Germline values: CDR1 MNHEY, CDR2 SVGEGT. The CDR3 sequence: CASSYTGEQYF. CDR3 sequence (DNA): TGTGCCAGCAGTTACACGGGAGAGCAGTACTTC.

The rearrangement uses TRBV12-3 or TRBV12-4 and TRBJ2-7; 10 bases are shared with TRBD2. This CDR3 has 13 residues. Unmatched junction bases numbered 3, after V lost 8 bases and J lost 2 bases. Here the CDR3 reads CASRGTSAYEQYF. The DNA of the CDR3 is TGTGCCAGCCGGGGGACTAGCGCCTACGAGCAGTACTTC.